The clone carrying this T cell receptor (beta chain) was observed at least ten times. This sample was taken from a study of kidney transplant recipient with SARS-CoV-2 infection. TCRdb reprocessed the reads with MiXCR, giving one entry per CDR3 protein. The table includes approximately 240,000 distinct CDR3 sequences, under 35% detected once. The germline CDR1 and CDR2 sequences are MDHEN and SYDVKM. The CDR3 consists of 14 residues. V was trimmed by 6 bases and J by 8 bases, leaving 16 bases between them. The input for sequencing was a blood sample, taken at baseline and between days 110 and 120 from a kidney transplant recipient. This sequence joins TRBV28 and TRBJ1-4; no definite D call. This sequence was found in a male patient aged 30 to 40 who had COVID-19 and was a kidney transplant recipient. The graft donor may be the source of some T cells. The CDR3: CASSYIGGFEKLFF. Written as DNA, the CDR3 is TGTGCCAGCAGCTATATTGGAGGATTCGAAAAACTGTTTTTT.